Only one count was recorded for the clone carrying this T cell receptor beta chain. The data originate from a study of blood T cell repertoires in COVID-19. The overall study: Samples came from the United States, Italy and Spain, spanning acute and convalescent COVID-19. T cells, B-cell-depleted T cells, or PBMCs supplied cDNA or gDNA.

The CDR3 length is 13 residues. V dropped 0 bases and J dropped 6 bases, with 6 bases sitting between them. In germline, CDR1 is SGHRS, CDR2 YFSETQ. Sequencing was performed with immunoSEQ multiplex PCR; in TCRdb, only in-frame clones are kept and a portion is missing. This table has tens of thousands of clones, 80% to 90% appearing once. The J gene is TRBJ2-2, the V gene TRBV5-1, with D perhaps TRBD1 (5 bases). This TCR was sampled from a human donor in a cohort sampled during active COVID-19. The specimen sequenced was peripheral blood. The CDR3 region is CASSLVGAGELFF. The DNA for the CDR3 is TGCGCCAGCAGCTTGGTAGGGGCCGGGGAGCTGTTTTTT.